A selection of T cell receptor beta chains follows, all from one sample in a study of monozygotic twins with inflammatory bowel disease. After re-calling the 5' RACE reads, TCRdb lists one entry per CDR3 protein, DNA absent. This sample's table reports more than 85,000 distinct CDR3 sequences. Sequencing was performed on blood. These receptors were collected from a human donor with ulcerative colitis or Crohn's disease, or a healthy co-twin of an affected twin (not recorded which). Each CDR3 is given with its conserved first and last residue.

j_gene | v_gene | CDR3aa
TRBJ1-2 | TRBV20-1 | CSASYAGAEGGYTF
TRBJ1-2 | TRBV6-5 | CASGRGNYGYTF
TRBJ1-1 | TRBV9 | CASSEVPWTEAFF
TRBJ2-4 | TRBV12-3/TRBV12-4 | CASSLGAASNIQYF
TRBJ2-7 | TRBV27 | CASSLGGRTPSVQYF
TRBJ2-7 | TRBV11-2 | CASSLIKGTNEQYF
TRBJ2-7 | TRBV6-1 | CASSEGSYEQYF
TRBJ2-1 | TRBV18 | CASSRPGTSLPDEQFF
TRBJ2-3 | TRBV7-9 | CASSPRLAGEGDTQYF
TRBJ1-1 | TRBV10-3 | CAISGPKTGARDTEAFF
TRBJ2-7 | TRBV4-2 | CASSQDVESYEQYF
TRBJ1-1 | TRBV4-3 | CASSFRTGMDEAFF
TRBJ2-7 | TRBV28 | CASTGQPYEQYF
TRBJ2-7 | TRBV11-2 | CASSLDAGSRTFAYEQYF